This is a list of T cell receptor beta chains from one sample in a study of CD8 T cells in Susac syndrome. TCRdb re-analysed the immunoSEQ multiplex PCR reads in MiXCR, keeping a single row per CDR3 protein. Of around 130,000 distinct CDR3 sequences listed, about 93% were seen once; the top ten hold approximately 0.1%. The specimen was CD4+ T cells from PBMCs. The receptors here all came from a human donor in good health. Each CDR3 is given with its conserved first and last residue. The D gene is left open where the match is weak. Rows may omit the clone size; those that give it use once, few, many or a size class.

DNA,CDR3,length,J,D,V,size
TGTGCCAGCAGCCCGCCCGTAGGGTACACAGATACGCAGTATTTT,CASSPPVGYTDTQYF,15,TRBJ2-3,NA,TRBV6-6,NA
TGTGCCAGCAGCCTTGACCGACAGGGACCCACTGAAGCTTTCTTT,CASSLDRQGPTEAFF,15,TRBJ1-1,TRBD1,TRBV28,NA
TGCAGCGCTGGACACATGGAGACCCAGTACTTC,CSAGHMETQYF,11,TRBJ2-5,NA,TRBV29-1,NA
TGTGCCAGCAGCCCCTTGGGTGCTAACTATGGCTACACCTTC,CASSPLGANYGYTF,14,TRBJ1-2,NA,TRBV6-2/TRBV6-3,once
TGCGCCAGCAGCCTTAGCGGGAACTACGAGCAGTACTTC,CASSLSGNYEQYF,13,TRBJ2-7,TRBD2,TRBV5-1,NA
TGTGCCAGCACCCTTAATAGGGAGACCCAGTACTTC,CASTLNRETQYF,12,TRBJ2-5,NA,TRBV7-9,NA
TGTGCCAGCAGCTTAGTACCTCCTCCTTCCTACGAGCAGTACTTC,CASSLVPPPSYEQYF,15,TRBJ2-7,NA,TRBV7-2,NA
TGTGCCTGGAGTAGACAGGGAGGGACCCAGTACTTC,CAWSRQGGTQYF,12,TRBJ2-5,NA,TRBV30,NA
TGTGCCAGCACCCAAGAGACCCAGTACTTC,CASTQETQYF,10,TRBJ2-5,NA,TRBV6-1,once
TGTGCCTGGACAGACGGCGACGGGTCGCCCCTCCACTTT,CAWTDGDGSPLHF,13,TRBJ1-6,NA,TRBV30,NA
TGTGCCAGCAGTTCCGGGACGGTAGGCGAAAAACTGTTTTTT,CASSSGTVGEKLFF,14,TRBJ1-4,NA,TRBV28,NA
TGTGCCAGCAGCCAAGATCGGGTCAGGGGCGACGAGCAGTACTTC,CASSQDRVRGDEQYF,15,TRBJ2-7,NA,TRBV3-1,NA
TGTGCCAGCAGTAAGGACAGCCTTAACACTGAAGCTTTCTTT,CASSKDSLNTEAFF,14,TRBJ1-1,NA,TRBV6-5,NA
TGCAGTGCACCGGACAGTTTAAATCAGCCCCAGCATTTT,CSAPDSLNQPQHF,13,TRBJ1-5,NA,TRBV20-1,NA
TGCAGCGTCACTACTAGCGGGCCTACCTACAATGAGCAGTTCTTC,CSVTTSGPTYNEQFF,15,TRBJ2-1,TRBD2,TRBV29-1,once
TGTGCCAGCAGCTTAATAGTAGCGGGAGCCCGCGAGCAGTACTTC,CASSLIVAGAREQYF,15,TRBJ2-7,TRBD2,TRBV7-9,NA
TGTGCTAGTGATTTATCTAGGACTGAAGCTTTCTTT,CASDLSRTEAFF,12,TRBJ1-1,NA,TRBV12-5,NA
TGTGCCAGCACCTGGGCAGGGAGCAATGAGCAGTTCTTC,CASTWAGSNEQFF,13,TRBJ2-1,NA,TRBV7-9,once
TGTGCCAGCACTTCAACCGGCTACGAGCAGTACTTC,CASTSTGYEQYF,12,TRBJ2-7,NA,TRBV3-1,NA
TGTGCCAGCAGCTCGGACAGGGGGGATCAGCCCCAGCATTTT,CASSSDRGDQPQHF,14,TRBJ1-5,TRBD1,TRBV5-7,NA
TGTGCCAGCAGTCCGAGACAGGGATCCTACGAGCAGTACTTC,CASSPRQGSYEQYF,14,TRBJ2-7,TRBD1,TRBV6-4,NA
TGTGCCAGCAGTTTAGGTGGAAGGGTCTACGAGCAGTACTTC,CASSLGGRVYEQYF,14,TRBJ2-7,NA,TRBV28,NA
TGCAGTGCTAGTAGACAGGGAATCGCCGGGGAGCTGTTTTTT,CSASRQGIAGELFF,14,TRBJ2-2,TRBD1,TRBV20-1,NA
TGCGCCAGCAGCCAACGGGGACAGGCGAACACCGGGGAGCTGTTTTTT,CASSQRGQANTGELFF,16,TRBJ2-2,TRBD1,TRBV5-1,NA
TGCGCCAGCAGCTTTTCAGGGGAAGCCAAAAACATTCAGTACTTC,CASSFSGEAKNIQYF,15,TRBJ2-4,NA,TRBV5-1,few
TGTGCCAGCAGTTTAATAGGGTTCCGGACAGGGCGCAATCAGCCCCAGCATTTT,CASSLIGFRTGRNQPQHF,18,TRBJ1-5,TRBD1,TRBV27,NA
TGTGCCAGCTCAGGTGGGGACAGTAGCAATCAGCCCCAGCATTTT,CASSGGDSSNQPQHF,15,TRBJ1-5,TRBD1,TRBV18,NA
TGTGCCAGCAGCCCGCCAGGAGTAGACGATGAGCAGTTCTTC,CASSPPGVDDEQFF,14,TRBJ2-1,NA,TRBV7-9,NA
TGTGCCAGCAGGAAGGGACTAGCGGGAACTAGCACAGATACGCAGTATTTT,CASRKGLAGTSTDTQYF,17,TRBJ2-3,TRBD2,TRBV7-6,NA
TGTGCCAGCAGCTTAGCGGGGGGCTTGAACACTGAAGCTTTCTTT,CASSLAGGLNTEAFF,15,TRBJ1-1,NA,TRBV7-2,NA
TGTGCCAGCAGTTCCAGGGGCGCGAATCAGCCCCAGCATTTT,CASSSRGANQPQHF,14,TRBJ1-5,NA,TRBV6-5,few
TGTGCCAGCAGCCCGGGACTAGCGGGAGGGCCTGAAGAGACCCAGTACTTC,CASSPGLAGGPEETQYF,17,TRBJ2-5,TRBD2,TRBV5-4,NA
TGCGCCAGCAGCCAAGGAGGCCTAGAGACCTACGAGCAGTACTTC,CASSQGGLETYEQYF,15,TRBJ2-7,NA,TRBV4-1,NA
TGTGCCAGCAGCTTAGGTTGGGGGAACACTGAAGCTTTCTTT,CASSLGWGNTEAFF,14,TRBJ1-1,NA,TRBV7-2,NA
TGTGCCAGCAGCGTTCTCCCCTCCAATGAGCAGTTCTTC,CASSVLPSNEQFF,13,TRBJ2-1,NA,TRBV9,once
TGCAGCGTCGACAATGGGGGCTGGGGGGCCGGGGTCGACACTGAAGCTTTCTTT,CSVDNGGWGAGVDTEAFF,18,TRBJ1-1,NA,TRBV29-1,NA
TGCAGTGCTGAGACTAGCGGGCAAAATCACAATGAGCAGTTCTTC,CSAETSGQNHNEQFF,15,TRBJ2-1,TRBD2,TRBV20-1,NA